The 31 T cell receptor beta chains listed next were all sequenced from one sample in a study of blood T cell repertoires in COVID-19. Clones were read by immunoSEQ multiplex PCR, and TCRdb kept only the in-frame ones, dropping some. The sample shows about 130,000 clones, around four fifths of them seen only once. Material: peripheral blood. The origin of the receptors is a man aged 40-49 years with active or convalescent COVID-19.

V and J are TRBV19 and TRBJ2-2, with 7 nucleotides matching TRBD1. Germline V CDR1 and CDR2: LNHDA, SQIVND (reference sequence). The CDR3 has 15 amino acids. J lost 0 bases, V lost 6 bases, and 4 bases had no gene match. CDR3 residues: CASSPGTANTGELFF. The CDR3 DNA reads as TGTGCCAGTAGCCCCGGGACAGCGAACACCGGGGAGCTGTTTTTT. Combining the CDR3 with reference TRBV19 and TRBJ2-2 gives the whole variable domain DGGITQSPKYLFRKEGQNVTLSCEQNLNHDAMYWYRQDPGQGLRLIYYSQIVNDFQKGDIAEGYSVSREKKESFPLTVTSAQKNPTAFYLCASSPGTANTGELFFGEGSRLTVL.

This chain uses TRBV7-2 with TRBJ2-7, with 12 positions matching TRBD2. J was trimmed by 0 bases and V by 5 bases; bases with no gene match: 2. The length of the CDR3 is 15 residues. Germline V gene lookup returns CDR1 SGHTA and CDR2 FQGNSA. CDR3 amino acids: CASSLTSGGSYEQYF. The DNA for the CDR3 is TGTGCCAGCAGCCTGACTAGCGGGGGCTCCTACGAGCAGTACTTC.

The chain couples TRBV11-2 to TRBJ2-5; possible D gene TRBD2, 5 bases. In germline, CDR1 is SGHAT, CDR2 FQNNGV. CDR3 length equals 15 residues. Trimming removed 3 bases at V and 5 bases at J, with 16 bases between. The CDR3 loop reads CASSLRVGSGETQYF. In DNA form, the CDR3 reads TGTGCCAGCAGCTTGAGGGTTGGATCTGGGGAGACCCAGTACTTC.

The chain uses TRBV6-5 and TRBJ2-3, with 8 bases that match TRBD2. Germline trimming cut 6 bases from V and 1 base from J; bases unmatched to any gene: 3. CDR3 size: 14 residues. The V gene's germline CDR1 is MNHEY and CDR2 SVGAGI. As DNA, the CDR3 is TGTGCCAGCAGCCCGGGGGGGGGCACAGATACGCAGTATTTT. It encodes CASSPGGGTDTQYF.

The chain links TRBV29-1 to TRBJ1-3; D perhaps matches TRBD1 (6 bases). The CDR3 is 15 residues long. V dropped 5 bases and J dropped 0 bases, with 14 bases sitting between them. The V gene's germline CDR1 is SQVTM and CDR2 ANQGSEA. The CDR3 is CSVIQGTDSGNTIYF. DNA for the CDR3: TGCAGCGTTATACAGGGCACTGACTCTGGAAACACCATATATTTT.

The rearrangement joins TRBV2 to TRBJ2-2, with 10 positions matching TRBD1. V lost 7 bases and J lost 3; bases outside the gene matches: 5. CDR1 is SNHLY, CDR2 FYNNEI, per germline. The CDR3 extends over 15 amino acids. CDR3 nucleotide sequence: TGTGCCAGCAAGGGACAGGGGCGCGACACCGGGGAGCTGTTTTTT. Its translation is CASKGQGRDTGELFF.

V and J are TRBV4-3 and TRBJ2-7; 10 bases match TRBD1. The V and J ends lost 2 bases and 4 bases, in that order; junction bases with no gene match: 5. The length of the CDR3 is 15 residues. The germline gives CDR1 LGHNA, CDR2 YSLEER. In nucleotides, the CDR3 is TGCGCCAGCAGCCAAAACCCGGGACAGGGGTACGAGCAGTACTTC. Its translation is CASSQNPGQGYEQYF.

This clone occurred a few times. This sequence joins TRBV19 and TRBJ1-1, with a tentative D call TRBD1 (6 bases). V shed 7 bases and J shed 5 bases, with 23 bases lying between them. CDR1 LNHDA and CDR2 SQIVND come from the germline V gene (reference sequence). The CDR3 contains 16 residues. CDR3 bases: TGTGCCAGTATCCGCTTCAACTCGGGGGGCTGGACTGAAGCTTTCTTT. It encodes CASIRFNSGGWTEAFF.

The genes are TRBV3-1 (or the pseudogene TRBV3-2) and TRBJ1-2; maybe TRBD1 (5 bases). CDR1 and CDR2 (germline): LGHDT, YNNKEL (reference sequence). This CDR3 comprises 12 residues. V lost 5 bases, J lost 8 bases, and 12 bases lay in between. Written as DNA, the CDR3 is TGTGCCAGCAGCTCGGGGAGGGGAGGCTACACCTTC. Protein sequence: CASSSGRGGYTF.

This chain links TRBV3-1 (or the pseudogene TRBV3-2) with TRBJ2-7; D is possibly TRBD1 (6 bases). Germline V CDR1 and CDR2: LGHDT, YNNKEL (reference sequence). The CDR3 length is 14 residues. Trimming took off 3 bases at V and 2 bases at J, with 11 bases between the two ends. The CDR3 protein is CASSQSAGAYEQYF. CDR3 DNA: TGTGCCAGCAGCCAGTCGGCAGGGGCCTACGAGCAGTACTTC.

This clone has only one observation. This chain uses TRBV3-1 (or the pseudogene TRBV3-2) with TRBJ1-2; a possible D gene is TRBD1 (6 bases). Trimming removed 6 bases at V and 2 bases at J, with 16 bases between. The CDR3 covers 15 residues. Germline V gene data show CDR1 as LGHDT and CDR2 as YNNKEL (reference sequence). The CDR3 DNA follows: TGTGCCAGCAGTCCCACCCCTACAGGGAACTATGGCTACACCTTC. This sequence encodes CASSPTPTGNYGYTF.

V gene TRBV14 combines with J gene TRBJ1-2; the match to TRBD1 covers 9 bases. V trimming: 4 bases; J trimming: 4 bases; junction bases outside the gene matches: 7. Germline CDR1 is SGHDN and CDR2 is FVKESK. CDR3 length: 15 amino acids. DNA for the CDR3: TGTGCCAGCAGCCGAGGGACAGGGTCGGGCTATGGCTACACCTTC. It encodes CASSRGTGSGYGYTF.

This clone was counted only a few times. This chain uses TRBV18 with TRBJ2-7; 8 positions match TRBD2. Germline values: CDR1 KGHSH, CDR2 LQKENI. The CDR3 consists of 14 residues. After removal of 3 bases from V and 2 bases from J, the junction contained 3 bases not matched to a gene. The CDR3 here is CASSPQGLAYEQYF. DNA of the CDR3: TGTGCCAGCTCACCTCAGGGACTAGCCTACGAGCAGTACTTC.

V is TRBV4-1 and J is TRBJ1-2; D gene unclear. The CDR3 is 15 amino acids. Germline values: CDR1 MGHRA, CDR2 YSYEKL. Trimming removed 1 base at V and 6 bases at J, with 15 bases between. CDR3 in DNA: TGCGCCAGCAGCCAAGGGACTCTGGAAGCAAATGGCTACACCTTC. Amino acid sequence: CASSQGTLEANGYTF.

The rearrangement links TRBV5-1 to TRBJ2-5; 12 bases are shared with TRBD2. Germline lookup yields CDR1 SGHRS and CDR2 YFSETQ. This CDR3 is 18 amino acids long. The trim removed 0 bases at V and 2 bases at J, leaving 8 bases unmatched. CDR3 sequence: CASSLGRTSGELQETQYF. CDR3 DNA: TGCGCCAGCAGCTTGGGAAGGACTAGCGGGGAGTTACAAGAGACCCAGTACTTC.

This chain joins TRBV7-2 and TRBJ1-2; D ambiguous. The CDR3 spans 12 residues. From germline, CDR1 is SGHTA and CDR2 FQGNSA. Deletions cut 5 bases from V and 8 bases from J, with 12 bases between. The CDR3 DNA is TGTGCCAGCAGCCCCGACGTAGCCGGCTACACCTTC. This translates into CASSPDVAGYTF.

V usage is TRBV3-1 (or the pseudogene TRBV3-2) and J usage is TRBJ2-7; 9 bases align to TRBD1. Germline V CDR1 and CDR2: LGHDT, YNNKEL (reference sequence). V was pared by 1 base and J by 3 bases, with 10 bases of the junction left unmatched. CDR3 length equals 17 residues. In nucleotides, the CDR3 is TGTGCCAGCAGCCAAGGATGGGGGACAGGGAAAAGCTACGAGCAGTACTTC. Translation: CASSQGWGTGKSYEQYF.

This clone was observed once. The chain joins TRBV10-1 to TRBJ1-3; D remains ambiguous. V shed 4 bases and J shed 11 bases, with 12 bases lying between them. The length of the CDR3 is 12 residues. CDR1 WNHNN and CDR2 SYGVQD come from the germline V gene (reference sequence). CDR3 residues: CASSAGDIPIYF. Here the CDR3 DNA reads TGCGCCAGCAGTGCGGGAGACATCCCCATATATTTT.

This rearrangement joins TRBV6-6 to TRBJ2-2; no reliable D call. The CDR3 extends over 14 amino acids. Deletions cut 0 bases from V and 2 bases from J, with 4 bases between. CDR1 and CDR2 from the germline V gene are MNHNY and SVGAGI (reference sequence). CDR3 DNA: TGTGCCAGCAGTTACTCCCTTAACACCGGGGAGCTGTTTTTT. It codes for CASSYSLNTGELFF.

The J gene is TRBJ2-3, the V gene TRBV7-3; tentatively, D is TRBD2 (6 bases). V lost 2 bases to trimming and J lost 2 bases, with 8 bases between them. The CDR3 has 14 residues. Germline CDR1 SGHTA, CDR2 FQGTGA. The CDR3 nucleotides are TGTGCCAGCAGCTTAGGGGGGTACACAGATACGCAGTATTTT. It encodes CASSLGGYTDTQYF. The entire variable domain, with the rest obtained from reference TRBV7-3 and TRBJ2-3, is as follows: GAGVSQTPSNKVTEKGKYVELRCDPISGHTALYWYRQSLGQGPEFLIYFQGTGAADDSGLPNDRFFAVRPEGSVSTLKIQRTERGDSAVYLCASSLGGYTDTQYFGPGTRLTVL.

CDR3 sequence: CASSRLGQVGNSPLHF. The CDR3 DNA reads as TGTGCCAGCAGCCGTCTAGGACAGGTCGGTAATTCACCCCTCCACTTT. The chain couples TRBV3-1 (or the pseudogene TRBV3-2) to TRBJ1-6; TRBD1 aligns across 7 bases. With 4 bases clipped from V and 6 bases from J, the junction kept 9 bases outside the gene matches. The CDR3 runs to 16 residues. CDR1 is LGHDT, CDR2 YNNKEL, per germline (reference sequence).

The genes are TRBV19 and TRBJ1-5, with TRBD1 identical over 8 bases. The CDR3 totals 14 residues. Germline loops: CDR1 LNHDA, CDR2 SQIVND (reference sequence). V gave up 6 bases and J gave up 6 bases; unmatched junction bases: 7. In DNA, the CDR3 is TGTGCCAGTAGAGAGGCAGGGGGCACTCAGCCCCAGCATTTT. This gives the protein CASREAGGTQPQHF.

The chain combines TRBV5-1 with TRBJ1-2; the match to TRBD1 covers 10 bases. Per the germline V gene, CDR1 is SGHRS and CDR2 is YFSETQ. This CDR3 is 14 amino acids long. The V segment lost 5 bases and the J segment 4 bases; nucleotides outside the gene matches: 5. For the CDR3, the DNA is TGCGCCAGCAGTATGACAGGGGGCGGCTATGGCTACACCTTC. Protein: CASSMTGGGYGYTF.

The chain couples TRBV7-9 to TRBJ2-7, with D perhaps TRBD1 (6 bases). Germline V gives CDR1 SEHNR, CDR2 FQNEAQ (reference sequence). V was pared by 5 bases and J by 6 bases, with 11 bases between. CDR3 length equals 12 residues. The CDR3 region has the DNA TGTGCCAGCAGCCTATCGACAGGCGAGCAGTACTTC. Translation: CASSLSTGEQYF.

In its sample, this clone was seen many times. The chain has TRBV7-9 and TRBJ1-1, with 8 positions matching TRBD1. The germline V gene has CDR1 SEHNR and CDR2 FQNEAQ (reference sequence). The CDR3 spans 15 residues. J gave up 1 base and V 5 bases, and 6 bases lay outside the gene matches. CDR3 sequence: CASSPKDRANTEAFF. For the CDR3, the DNA is TGTGCCAGCAGCCCAAAGGACAGGGCGAACACTGAAGCTTTCTTT.

The chain has TRBV12-3 or TRBV12-4 and TRBJ1-6, with D perhaps matching TRBD1 (5 bases). The CDR3 loop spans 13 amino acids. V was shortened by 1 base and J by 10 bases, with 8 bases between the two germline ends. The CDR3 protein is CASSLGGGSPLHF. DNA for the CDR3: TGTGCCAGCAGTTTAGGCGGGGGATCACCCCTCCACTTT.

The V gene is TRBV30, the J gene TRBJ2-7; tentative D call: TRBD2 (6 bases). V gave up 4 bases and J gave up 3 bases, with 13 bases separating them. This CDR3 is 13 amino acids long. Germline CDR1 and CDR2: GTSNPN and SVGIG (reference sequence). CDR3 sequence: CAWTTARGYEQYF. The CDR3 bases are TGTGCCTGGACAACAGCGCGGGGCTACGAGCAGTACTTC. The full variable domain, its missing parts supplied by reference TRBV30 and TRBJ2-7, is SQTIHQWPATLVQPVGSPLSLECTVEGTSNPNLYWYRQAAGRGLQLLFYSVGIGQISSEVPQNLSASRPQDRQFILSSKKLLLSDSGFYLCAWTTARGYEQYFGPGTRLTVT.

This chain links TRBV24-1 with TRBJ2-1, with TRBD1 matching 8 bases. Germline V gene sequence: CDR1 KGHDR, CDR2 SFDVKD. The length of the CDR3 is 13 residues. The trim removed 3 bases at V and 7 bases at J, leaving 1 base unmatched. The CDR3 loop reads CATSDHRGNEQFF. The CDR3 DNA is TGTGCCACCAGTGATCACAGGGGGAATGAGCAGTTCTTC.

The CDR3 loop reads CASSSGVNEQFF. CDR3 nucleotides: TGTGCCAGCAGTTCAGGGGTGAATGAGCAGTTCTTC. The rearrangement links TRBV12-3 or TRBV12-4 to TRBJ2-1; D possibly corresponds to TRBD1 (6 bases). The germline V and J ends were trimmed by 4 bases and 7 bases, with 8 bases remaining between them. This CDR3 has 12 residues.

This clone has only a few counts. This chain joins TRBV11-3 and TRBJ2-1; 10 bases align to TRBD2. V lost 0 bases and J lost 4; bases outside the gene matches: 3. CDR3 length: 16 amino acids. Germline lookup yields CDR1 SGHNT and CDR2 YENEEA. The CDR3: CASSLEGTSAYNEQFF. Written as DNA, the CDR3 is TGTGCCAGCAGCTTAGAAGGGACTAGCGCTTACAATGAGCAGTTCTTC.

This clone turned up a few times. This chain links TRBV18 with TRBJ2-3; tentative D call: TRBD2 (6 bases). Trimming shortened V by 2 bases and J by 4 bases, and 13 bases separated the two germline ends. This CDR3 has 15 residues. Per germline, CDR1 KGHSH and CDR2 LQKENI. CDR3 nucleotides: TGTGCCAGCTCACCAGGAGGGGTTGCAGCAGATACGCAGTATTTT. It translates to CASSPGGVAADTQYF.